This TCR beta chain was captured in a study of T-cell memory formation after mild COVID-19. Study outcomes and limitations: The pre-infection memory compartment contained some responding clones, suggesting cross-reactive memory joined. Contracting CD4+ clones were located mainly in CM and EM, and CD8+ clones in EMRA. Second-wave clones reaching peak frequency on day 37 lacked confirmed SARS-CoV-2 specificity.

For this clonotype: Its antigen remains unidentified.

Employing constant-segment primers, 5'RACE generated TCR alpha and TCR beta cDNA libraries bearing sample barcodes and UMIs. TCRdb redid the calling of the 5' RACE reads with MiXCR, one entry per CDR3 protein. Of tens of thousands of distinct CDR3 sequences listed, 8% to 10% are singletons. Sequenced sample: PBMCs or a T cell subset sorted from them (not recorded which). This receptor was taken from an adult woman who had mild COVID-19 (a few samples of this study predate the infection). Cell type and time point are not known.

CDR3 nucleotides: TGTGCCAGCAGCTGGGCATCAGGGTCCCCCTATGGCTACACCTTC. It specifies CASSWASGSPYGYTF. The genes are TRBV7-2 and TRBJ1-2; D perhaps matches TRBD1 (5 bases). Germline V gene lookup returns CDR1 SGHTA and CDR2 FQGNSA. The CDR3 is made up of 15 amino acids. V was clipped by 4 bases and J by 4 bases, with 16 bases between them.